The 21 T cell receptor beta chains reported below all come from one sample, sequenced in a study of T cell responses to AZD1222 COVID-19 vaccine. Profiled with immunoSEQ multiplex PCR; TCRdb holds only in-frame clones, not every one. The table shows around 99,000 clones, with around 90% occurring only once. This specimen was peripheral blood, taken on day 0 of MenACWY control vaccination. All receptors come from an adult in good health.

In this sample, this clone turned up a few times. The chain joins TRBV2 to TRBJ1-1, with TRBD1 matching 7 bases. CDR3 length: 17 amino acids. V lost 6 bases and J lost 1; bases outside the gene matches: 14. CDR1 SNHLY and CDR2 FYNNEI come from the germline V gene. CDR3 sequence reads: CASRPTGTAYRNTEAFF. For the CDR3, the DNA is TGTGCCAGCAGGCCGACCGGGACAGCTTACAGGAACACTGAAGCTTTCTTT.

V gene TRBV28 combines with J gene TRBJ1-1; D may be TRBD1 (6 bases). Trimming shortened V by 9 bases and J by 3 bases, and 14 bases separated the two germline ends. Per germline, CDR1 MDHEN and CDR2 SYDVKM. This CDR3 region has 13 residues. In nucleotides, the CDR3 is TGTGCCAGTACCCGGGACACTTACACTGAAGCTTTCTTT. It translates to CASTRDTYTEAFF.

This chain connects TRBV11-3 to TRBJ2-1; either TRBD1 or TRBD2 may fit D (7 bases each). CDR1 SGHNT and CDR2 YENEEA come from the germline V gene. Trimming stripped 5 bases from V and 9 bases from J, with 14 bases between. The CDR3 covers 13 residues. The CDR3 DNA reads TGTGCCAGCAGCCGGGGCAGGGGGGGTGAGCAGTTCTTC. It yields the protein CASSRGRGGEQFF.

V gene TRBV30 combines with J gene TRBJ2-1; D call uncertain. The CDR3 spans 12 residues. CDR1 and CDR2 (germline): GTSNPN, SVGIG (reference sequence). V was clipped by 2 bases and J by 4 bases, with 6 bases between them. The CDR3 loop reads CAWSPSYNEQFF. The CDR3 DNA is TGTGCCTGGAGTCCCTCATACAATGAGCAGTTCTTC.

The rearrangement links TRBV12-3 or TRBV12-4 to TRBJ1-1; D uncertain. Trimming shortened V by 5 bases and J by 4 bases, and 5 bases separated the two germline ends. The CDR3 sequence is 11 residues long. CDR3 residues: CASSGSTEAFF. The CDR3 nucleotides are TGTGCCAGCAGTGGGTCCACTGAAGCTTTCTTT.

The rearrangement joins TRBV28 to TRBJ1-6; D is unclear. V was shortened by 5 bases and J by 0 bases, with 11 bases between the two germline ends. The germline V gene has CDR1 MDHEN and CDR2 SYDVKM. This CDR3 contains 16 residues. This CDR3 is CASSPLGSSYNSPLHF. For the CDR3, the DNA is TGTGCCAGCAGTCCCCTGGGGAGCTCCTATAATTCACCCCTCCACTTT.

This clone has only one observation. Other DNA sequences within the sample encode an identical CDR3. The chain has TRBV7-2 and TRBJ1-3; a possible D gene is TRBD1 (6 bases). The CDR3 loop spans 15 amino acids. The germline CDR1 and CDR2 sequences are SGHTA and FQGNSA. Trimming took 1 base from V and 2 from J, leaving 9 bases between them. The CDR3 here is CASSLVGGPGNTIYF. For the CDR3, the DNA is TGTGCCAGCAGCTTAGTGGGGGGGCCTGGAAACACCATATATTTT.

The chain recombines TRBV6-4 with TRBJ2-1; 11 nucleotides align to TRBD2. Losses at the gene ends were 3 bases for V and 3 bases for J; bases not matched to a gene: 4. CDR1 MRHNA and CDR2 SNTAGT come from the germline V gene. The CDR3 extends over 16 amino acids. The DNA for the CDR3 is TGTGCCAGCAGTGAGGCGGGGACTAGCGGCTACAATGAGCAGTTCTTC. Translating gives CASSEAGTSGYNEQFF.

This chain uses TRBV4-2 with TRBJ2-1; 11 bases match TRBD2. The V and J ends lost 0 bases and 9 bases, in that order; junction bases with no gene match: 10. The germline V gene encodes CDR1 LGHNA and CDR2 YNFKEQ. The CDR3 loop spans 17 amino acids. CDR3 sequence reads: CASSQDYGTSGSREQFF. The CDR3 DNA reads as TGTGCCAGCAGCCAAGACTACGGGACTAGCGGTAGTCGTGAGCAGTTCTTC.

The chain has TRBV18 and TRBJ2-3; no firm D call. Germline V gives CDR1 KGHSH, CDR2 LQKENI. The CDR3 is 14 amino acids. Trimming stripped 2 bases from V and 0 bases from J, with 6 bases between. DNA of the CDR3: TGTGCCAGCTCACCAGCAGAAAGCACAGATACGCAGTATTTT. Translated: CASSPAESTDTQYF.

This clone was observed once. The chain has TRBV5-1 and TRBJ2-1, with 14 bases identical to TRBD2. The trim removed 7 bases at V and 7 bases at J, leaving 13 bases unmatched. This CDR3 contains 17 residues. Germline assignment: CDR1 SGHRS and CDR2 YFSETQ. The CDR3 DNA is TGCGCCAGCTTGGCGACTAGCGGGAGGGTAACCCCTAATGAGCAGTTCTTC. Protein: CASLATSGRVTPNEQFF.

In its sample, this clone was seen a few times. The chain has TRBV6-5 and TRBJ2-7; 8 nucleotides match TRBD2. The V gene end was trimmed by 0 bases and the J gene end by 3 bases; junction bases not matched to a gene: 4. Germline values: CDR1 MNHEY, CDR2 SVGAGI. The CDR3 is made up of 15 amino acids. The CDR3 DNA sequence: TGTGCCAGCAGTTACTCGACTAGCGCTTACTACGAGCAGTACTTC. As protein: CASSYSTSAYYEQYF.

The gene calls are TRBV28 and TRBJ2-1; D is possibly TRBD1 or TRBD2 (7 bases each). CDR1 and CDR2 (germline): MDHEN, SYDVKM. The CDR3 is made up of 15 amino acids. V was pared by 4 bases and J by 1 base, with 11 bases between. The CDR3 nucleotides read TGTGCCAGCAGTTCGCAGGGGGGGTCCTACAATGAGCAGTTCTTC. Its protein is CASSSQGGSYNEQFF.

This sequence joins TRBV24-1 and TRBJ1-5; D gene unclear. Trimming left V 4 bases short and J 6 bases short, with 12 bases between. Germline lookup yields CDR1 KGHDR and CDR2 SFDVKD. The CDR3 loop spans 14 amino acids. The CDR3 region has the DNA TGTGCCACCAGTGACCCCCTCTCCGGTCAGCCCCAGCATTTT. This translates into CATSDPLSGQPQHF.

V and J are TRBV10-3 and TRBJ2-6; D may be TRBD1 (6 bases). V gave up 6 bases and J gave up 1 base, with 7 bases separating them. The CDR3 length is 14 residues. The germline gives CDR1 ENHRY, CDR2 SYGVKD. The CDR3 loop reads CAISDRSGANVLTF. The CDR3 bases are TGTGCCATCAGCGACAGGTCTGGGGCCAACGTCCTGACTTTC.

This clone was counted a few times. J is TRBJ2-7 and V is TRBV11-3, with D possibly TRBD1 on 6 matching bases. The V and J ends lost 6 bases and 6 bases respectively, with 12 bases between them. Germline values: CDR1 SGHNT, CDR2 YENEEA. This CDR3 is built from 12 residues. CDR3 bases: TGTGCCAGCAGTGGCAGGGGCGGCGAGCAGTACTTC. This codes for CASSGRGGEQYF.

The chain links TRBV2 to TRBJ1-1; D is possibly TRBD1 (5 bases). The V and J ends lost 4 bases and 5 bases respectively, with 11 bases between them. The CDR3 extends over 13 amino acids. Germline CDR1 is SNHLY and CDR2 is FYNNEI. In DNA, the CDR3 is TGTGCCAGCAGTGTGCAGGGAAGTACTGAAGCTTTCTTT. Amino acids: CASSVQGSTEAFF. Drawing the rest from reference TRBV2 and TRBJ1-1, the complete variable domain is EPEVTQTPSHQVTQMGQEVILRCVPISNHLYFYWYRQILGQKVEFLVSFYNNEISEKSEIFDDQFSVERPDGSNFTLKIRSTKLEDSAMYFCASSVQGSTEAFFGQGTRLTVV.

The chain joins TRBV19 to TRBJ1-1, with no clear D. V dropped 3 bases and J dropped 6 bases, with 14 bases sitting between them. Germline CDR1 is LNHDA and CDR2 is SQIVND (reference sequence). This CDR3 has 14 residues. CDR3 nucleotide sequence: TGTGCCAGTAGTATTTTAGGCCCCGGAGCTGAAGCTTTCTTT. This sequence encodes CASSILGPGAEAFF.

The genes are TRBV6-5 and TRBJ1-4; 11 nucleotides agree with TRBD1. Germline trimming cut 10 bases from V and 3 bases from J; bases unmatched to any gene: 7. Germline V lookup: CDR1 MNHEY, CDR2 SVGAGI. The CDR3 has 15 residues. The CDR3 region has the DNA TGTGCCATTCCCGGGACAGGGGGGCCTAATGAAAAACTGTTTTTT. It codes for CAIPGTGGPNEKLFF.

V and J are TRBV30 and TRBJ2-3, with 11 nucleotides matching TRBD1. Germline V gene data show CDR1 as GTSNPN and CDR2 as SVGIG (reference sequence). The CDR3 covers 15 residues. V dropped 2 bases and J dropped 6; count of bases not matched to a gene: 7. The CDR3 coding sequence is TGTGCCTGGAGTCCCGGGACAGGGGGAGTGGATACGCAGTATTTT. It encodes CAWSPGTGGVDTQYF.

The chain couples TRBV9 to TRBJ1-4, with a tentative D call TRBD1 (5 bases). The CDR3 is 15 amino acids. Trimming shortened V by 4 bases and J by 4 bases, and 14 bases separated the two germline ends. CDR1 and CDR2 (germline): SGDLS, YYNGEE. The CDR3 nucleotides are TGTGCCAGCAGCTCTCCCGGGACGGGTAATGAAAAACTGTTTTTT. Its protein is CASSSPGTGNEKLFF.